Listed here are 14 T cell receptor beta chains from one sample, sequenced in a study of CXCR3-negative and CXCR3-positive naive CD8 T cells. Study findings and constraints: CXCR3-expressing naive cells carried TRB CDR3s more hydrophobic than those of CXCR3-negative naive cells.

UMI labels and 5' RACE were used to prepare the TRB cDNA libraries. TCRdb reprocessed the 5' RACE reads; each CDR3 protein has one entry and no DNA is given. The repertoire table contains tens of thousands of distinct CDR3 sequences. Their recognized antigens are unknown. Source material: naive CXCR3+ CD8+ T cells from blood. The subset here: CD45RO-CCR7+CD27+CD95- naive CD8+ T cells expressing CXCR3 (TNR3+). These receptors were taken from a human donor in good health. Some clones in this sample may be carry-over from other donors' samples.

The rearrangement uses TRBV4-2 and TRBJ2-2; absent DNA, TCRdb's TRBD1 call cannot be checked. This CDR3 contains 13 residues. Germline V gene data show CDR1 as LGHNA and CDR2 as YNFKEQ. The CDR3 spells CASSLPVTGELFF.

This chain connects TRBV7-9 to TRBJ1-2; as DNA is missing, the TRBD1 call by TCRdb cannot be tested. The CDR3 sequence is 16 residues long. CDR1 is SEHNR, CDR2 FQNEAQ, per germline (reference sequence). Here the CDR3 reads CASSLVTLGPHYGYTF.

The chain joins TRBV11-2 to TRBJ1-1; the TCRdb call, TRBD1, lacks DNA for checking. CDR1 and CDR2 from the germline V gene are SGHAT and FQNNGV. This CDR3 spans 15 amino acids. This CDR3 is CASSLVARGGTEAFF.

J is TRBJ1-5 and V is TRBV7-9. This CDR3 is 15 amino acids long. Germline CDR1 is SEHNR and CDR2 is FQNEAQ (reference sequence). This CDR3 is CASSSARDSNQPQHF.

The chain employs TRBV6-2 or TRBV6-3 and TRBJ1-1. Per germline, CDR1 MNHEY and CDR2 SVGEGT. The CDR3 consists of 13 residues. This CDR3 is CASSTRVNTEAFF.

The chain joins TRBV6-6 to TRBJ1-5; TCRdb indicates TRBD1, and absent DNA this call remains unverified. CDR1 and CDR2 from the germline V gene are MNHNY and SVGAGI (reference sequence). The CDR3 is 14 residues long. CDR3 amino acids: CASSLTGEDQPQHF.

The V gene is TRBV28, the J gene TRBJ2-5; lacking DNA, the TRBD2 call made by TCRdb goes unchecked. Germline loops: CDR1 MDHEN, CDR2 SYDVKM. The CDR3 loop spans 18 amino acids. This CDR3 is CASSSSAHTTSVQETQYF. The full variable domain, rest sourced from reference TRBV28 and TRBJ2-5, is DVKVTQSSRYLVKRTGEKVFLECVQDMDHENMFWYRQDPGLGLRLIYFSYDVKMKEKGDIPEGYSVSREKKERFSLILESASTNQTSMYLCASSSSAHTTSVQETQYFGPGTRLLVL.

The V call is TRBV6-2 or TRBV6-3, the J call TRBJ1-2; checking the TCRdb D call of TRBD1 is not possible without DNA. This CDR3 spans 15 amino acids. Germline-derived CDR1 and CDR2 are MNHEY and SVGEGT. CDR3 loop: CASSSRTGQNYGYTF.

This chain joins TRBV29-1 and TRBJ2-7; the TCRdb call, TRBD1, lacks DNA for checking. The germline gives CDR1 SQVTM, CDR2 ANQGSEA. The CDR3 is made up of 12 amino acids. CDR3 residues: CSVTGGRYEQYF.

J is TRBJ2-1 and V is TRBV4-3. Germline V gene sequence: CDR1 LGHNA, CDR2 YSLEER. CDR3 length equals 15 residues. CDR3 region: CASRPKGERYNEQFF.

The gene calls are TRBV7-9 and TRBJ1-1. The germline V gene has CDR1 SEHNR and CDR2 FQNEAQ (reference sequence). The CDR3 has 14 residues. CDR3 residues: CASSLGEGSGEAFF.

This chain links TRBV7-9 with TRBJ2-3; the TRBD2 assignment by TCRdb is unverifiable without DNA. The CDR3 has 12 residues. CDR1 is SEHNR, CDR2 FQNEAQ, per germline (reference sequence). The CDR3 region is CAADWPSKEQYF.

The chain employs TRBV9 and TRBJ2-7; no DNA is available, so the TRBD1 call from TCRdb remains unchecked. Germline V gives CDR1 SGDLS, CDR2 YYNGEE. There are 16 residues in the CDR3. CDR3 region: CASSATGILNSYEQYF.

CDR3: CSVEGGGLVGETQYF. The chain employs TRBV29-1 and TRBJ2-5; TCRdb selects TRBD2, and the lack of DNA leaves this call unchecked. CDR3 length equals 15 residues. Germline CDR1 reads SQVTM; CDR2 reads ANQGSEA.